This entry lists 22 T cell receptor beta chains sequenced from one sample in a study of blood T cell repertoires in COVID-19. Libraries were prepared by immunoSEQ multiplex PCR; TCRdb keeps only in-frame clonotypes and omits some of them. The table records around 60,000 clones, 85% to 95% of them present only once. Sample: peripheral blood. Receptor source: a man aged 50 to 59 with active COVID-19.

The V call is TRBV5-1, the J call TRBJ2-1; 8 bases are shared with TRBD1. This CDR3 has 16 amino acids. Germline values: CDR1 SGHRS, CDR2 YFSETQ. V shed 4 bases and J 5 bases; nucleotides not matched to a gene: 11. The CDR3 here is CASSIRDRRPDNEQFF. The CDR3 nucleotides are TGCGCCAGCAGCATACGGGACAGGCGTCCGGACAATGAGCAGTTCTTC.

The count of this clone is one. The chain employs TRBV6-1 and TRBJ1-3; 9 nucleotides match TRBD1. Germline CDR1 reads MNHNS; CDR2 reads SASEGT. V lost 6 bases to trimming and J lost 8 bases; unmatched junction nucleotides: 17. There are 17 residues in the CDR3. As DNA, the CDR3 is TGTGCCAGCAGCGAACACACATTCGACAGGGGGTCCTACACCATATATTTT. Amino acid sequence: CASSEHTFDRGSYTIYF.

The chain uses TRBV24-1 and TRBJ2-5; 9 nucleotides agree with TRBD1. The germline V gene encodes CDR1 KGHDR and CDR2 SFDVKD. V lost 3 bases and J lost 5; bases outside the gene matches: 9. The CDR3 runs 16 residues. Here the CDR3 reads CATSDGINRGLETQYF. DNA of the CDR3: TGTGCCACCAGTGATGGGATAAACAGGGGGCTGGAGACCCAGTACTTC.

This rearrangement joins TRBV6-5 to TRBJ2-7; 11 nucleotides align to TRBD2. The CDR3 covers 14 residues. V lost 7 bases and J lost 6; bases outside the gene matches: 8. Germline V gene sequence: CDR1 MNHEY, CDR2 SVGAGI. CDR3 nucleotide sequence: TGTGCCAGCACCTCGGGGGGACTAGCGGTCGAGCAGTACTTC. Encoded protein: CASTSGGLAVEQYF.

This sequence joins TRBV12-3 or TRBV12-4 and TRBJ2-5; 8 bases align to TRBD1. CDR3 length: 13 residues. With V trimmed by 4 bases and J by 5 bases, 3 bases remained unmatched. The CDR3 protein is CASSYRGWETQYF. The CDR3 DNA reads as TGTGCCAGCAGTTACAGGGGGTGGGAGACCCAGTACTTC.

The rearrangement joins TRBV18 to TRBJ2-2, with TRBD2 matching over 12 bases. CDR1 and CDR2 (germline): KGHSH, LQKENI. This CDR3 comprises 15 residues. V lost 6 bases to trimming and J lost 5 bases; unmatched junction nucleotides: 4. CDR3: CASSLGTSGTGELFF. The CDR3 region has the DNA TGTGCCAGCTCCCTCGGGACTAGCGGGACCGGGGAGCTGTTTTTT.

The rearrangement links TRBV18 to TRBJ1-1, with D perhaps TRBD1 (6 bases). V dropped 3 bases and J dropped 4 bases, with 15 bases sitting between them. The CDR3 contains 15 residues. Germline loops: CDR1 KGHSH, CDR2 LQKENI. CDR3 amino acids: CASSPTAGVRTEAFF. The CDR3 nucleotides read TGTGCCAGCTCACCCACGGCAGGGGTGCGCACTGAAGCTTTCTTT.

The chain couples TRBV12-5 to TRBJ2-7; D possibly corresponds to TRBD2 (6 bases). Germline V lookup: CDR1 LGHNT, CDR2 FRNRAP. V dropped 0 bases and J dropped 0 bases, with 12 bases sitting between them. The CDR3 has 16 amino acids. CDR3 in DNA: TGTGCTAGTGGTTTGGTAGGTAGCGGCCTCTCCTACGAGCAGTACTTC. It is translated as CASGLVGSGLSYEQYF.

V is TRBV28 and J is TRBJ1-6; TRBD1 matches at 12 bases. Germline CDR1 is MDHEN and CDR2 is SYDVKM. The CDR3 length is 16 residues. With V trimmed by 6 bases and J by 7 bases, 7 bases remained unmatched. The DNA of the CDR3 is TGTGCCAGCAGCCGGCCGGGACAGGGGGCAAATTCACCCCTCCACTTT. Translated, it gives CASSRPGQGANSPLHF.

J is TRBJ2-3 and V is TRBV7-2, with 8 bases identical to TRBD1. CDR1 is SGHTA, CDR2 FQGNSA, per germline. The CDR3 is 16 amino acids. The V gene end was trimmed by 1 base and the J gene end by 4 bases; junction bases not matched to a gene: 7. The CDR3 protein is CASSLGPDRAADTQYF. The CDR3 DNA is TGTGCCAGCAGCTTAGGTCCGGACAGGGCGGCAGATACGCAGTATTTT.

J is TRBJ1-2 and V is TRBV7-2; D is ambiguous. The CDR3 totals 12 residues. Germline CDR1 is SGHTA and CDR2 is FQGNSA. V shed 1 base and J shed 7 bases, with 7 bases lying between them. The CDR3 is CASSLELGGYTF. The CDR3 bases are TGTGCCAGCAGCTTAGAACTTGGTGGCTACACCTTC.

This clone was detected once. The chain recombines TRBV7-2 with TRBJ2-7; the D gene is possibly TRBD1 (6 bases). V shed 4 bases and J shed 2 bases, with 15 bases lying between them. Germline V gives CDR1 SGHTA, CDR2 FQGNSA. The CDR3 runs to 15 residues. CDR3 sequence (DNA): TGTGCCAGCAGCTCACAGGGTCCTAATCCCTACGAGCAGTACTTC. Protein product: CASSSQGPNPYEQYF.

A few counts support this clone. J is TRBJ1-5 and V is TRBV7-2; possibly TRBD1 for D (6 bases). This CDR3 is built from 15 residues. Trimming cost V 5 bases and J 1 base, with 12 bases left between them. Per the germline V gene, CDR1 is SGHTA and CDR2 is FQGNSA. CDR3 nucleotides: TGTGCCAGCAGCCTACCAGGGGCAAGCAATCAGCCCCAGCATTTT. Its protein is CASSLPGASNQPQHF. Looking up the rest from reference TRBV7-2 and TRBJ1-5 gives the full variable domain: GAGVSQSPSNKVTEKGKDVELRCDPISGHTALYWYRQSLGQGLEFLIYFQGNSAPDKSGLPSDRFSAERTGGSVSTLTIQRTQQEDSAVYLCASSLPGASNQPQHFGDGTRLSIL.

The rearrangement links TRBV7-2 to TRBJ2-3, with no clear D. V lost 5 bases and J 0 bases, leaving 9 bases between the germline ends. The CDR3 spans 14 residues. Germline V lookup: CDR1 SGHTA, CDR2 FQGNSA. The CDR3 DNA is TGTGCCAGCAGCCCTCTTCGGAGCACAGATACGCAGTATTTT. This sequence encodes CASSPLRSTDTQYF.

The CDR3 loop is CASRDDSSNQPQHF. DNA for the CDR3: TGTGCCAGCAGAGATGACAGTAGCAATCAGCCCCAGCATTTT. The chain is built from TRBV2 and TRBJ1-5; weak D call: TRBD1 (5 bases). Per germline, CDR1 SNHLY and CDR2 FYNNEI. The CDR3 has 14 amino acids. V was pared by 6 bases and J by 0 bases, with 9 bases between.

This rearrangement joins TRBV5-5 to TRBJ2-3; TRBD2 agrees at 8 bases. The CDR3 is 16 residues long. After removal of 2 bases from V and 6 bases from J, the junction contained 11 bases not matched to a gene. CDR1 and CDR2 (germline): SGHKS, YYEKEE (reference sequence). CDR3 protein: CASSFPLAGTTDTQYF. CDR3 nucleotide sequence: TGTGCCAGCAGCTTCCCCTTAGCGGGAACCACGGATACGCAGTATTTT.

The rearrangement links TRBV27 to TRBJ2-1; 10 nucleotides match TRBD2. Germline CDR1 is MNHEY and CDR2 is SMNVEV (reference sequence). Trimming cost V 1 base and J 5 bases; bases outside gene matches: 8. The CDR3 totals 17 residues. The CDR3 sequence: CASSLWPGTSENNEQFF. The CDR3 DNA reads as TGTGCCAGCAGTTTATGGCCCGGGACTAGCGAGAACAATGAGCAGTTCTTC.

The DNA for the CDR3 is TGTGCCAGCAGCTCTAACACAGGGGTGGGGGAGACCCAGTACTTC. Its translation is CASSSNTGVGETQYF. The genes are TRBV7-2 and TRBJ2-5, with TRBD1 matching over 7 bases. CDR1 and CDR2 from the germline V gene are SGHTA and FQGNSA. V shed 4 bases, J shed 5 bases, and the junction held 10 bases outside the gene matches. CDR3 size: 15 residues.

This clone was counted between two and nine times. This chain links TRBV28 with TRBJ1-5; 8 bases are shared with TRBD1. Germline-derived CDR1 and CDR2 are MDHEN and SYDVKM. CDR3 length equals 17 residues. V shed 2 bases, J shed 5 bases, and the junction held 11 bases outside the gene matches. The CDR3 spells CASSLHGWGRGHQPQHF. The CDR3 DNA reads TGTGCCAGCAGTTTACATGGTTGGGGCAGGGGGCATCAGCCCCAGCATTTT.

The J gene is TRBJ1-4, the V gene TRBV12-3 or TRBV12-4; possible D gene TRBD1, 6 bases. CDR3 length: 12 amino acids. V lost 6 bases, J lost 7 bases, and 9 bases lay in between. As DNA, the CDR3 is TGTGCCAGCAGCCCCAGGGGTGAAAAACTGTTTTTT. This encodes CASSPRGEKLFF.

The chain joins TRBV29-1 to TRBJ2-7; 13 bases match TRBD2. The CDR3 is 14 amino acids. V lost 6 bases to trimming and J lost 4 bases; unmatched junction nucleotides: 6. Germline loops: CDR1 SQVTM, CDR2 ANQGSEA. Here the CDR3 reads CSVRLAGGRYEQYF. DNA for the CDR3: TGCAGCGTCCGACTAGCGGGGGGTAGATACGAGCAGTACTTC.

The rearrangement joins TRBV7-3 to TRBJ1-2; TRBD1 might be the D (6 bases). The CDR3 has 13 residues. Trimming took 5 bases from V and 6 from J, leaving 13 bases between them. Germline lookup yields CDR1 SGHTA and CDR2 FQGTGA. The CDR3 coding sequence is TGTGCCAGCAGCCATGTCAGGGGTGATGGCTACACCTTC. Its translation: CASSHVRGDGYTF.